The next 19 T cell receptor beta chains were all read from a single sample in a study of blood T cell repertoires in COVID-19 (dated by TCRdb to the early 2020s). The library was produced with the immunoSEQ multiplex PCR assay. As stored in TCRdb, this immuneACCESS dataset retains in-frame rearrangements with V and J assigned. A fraction of the clones does not appear; measured against another copy, unresolved V genes explain less than half of the discrepancy, and the remainder lacks a known reason. This sample gives about 200,000 clones in total; roughly four fifths of them show up just once. The ten largest clonotypes hold 13% of the sample. Sequenced sample: peripheral blood. Receptors originate from a man in his fifties who had recovered from COVID-19.

The chain uses TRBV30 and TRBJ2-1, with 10 positions matching TRBD2. Per the germline V gene, CDR1 is GTSNPN and CDR2 is SVGIG (reference sequence). With 3 bases clipped from V and 10 bases from J, the junction kept 0 bases outside the gene matches. The CDR3 has 11 residues. This CDR3 is CAWRLAGEQFF. CDR3 DNA: TGTGCCTGGAGACTAGCGGGAGAGCAGTTCTTC.

The chain has TRBV19 and TRBJ1-5; no clear D gene. V lost 7 bases, J lost 3 bases, and 19 bases lay in between. Per the germline V gene, CDR1 is LNHDA and CDR2 is SQIVND (reference sequence). CDR3 size: 16 residues. Here the CDR3 DNA reads TGTGCCAGTAATCCCTTACCCGGCGGGTACAATCAGCCCCAGCATTTT. It encodes CASNPLPGGYNQPQHF.

This chain links TRBV12-3 or TRBV12-4 with TRBJ1-1, with 7 bases lining up with TRBD1. The CDR3 has 13 residues. Germline trimming cut 7 bases from V and 6 bases from J; bases unmatched to any gene: 8. CDR3 in DNA: TGTGCCAGCACTCCTGACAGGGACGCTGAAGCTTTCTTT. Protein: CASTPDRDAEAFF.

The chain links TRBV5-1 to TRBJ1-3; possible D gene TRBD1, 5 bases. Per the germline V gene, CDR1 is SGHRS and CDR2 is YFSETQ. Trimming left V 0 bases short and J 0 bases short, with 10 bases between. There are 16 residues in the CDR3. The CDR3, as DNA: TGCGCCAGCAGCTTGGCCCCAGGGCGCTCTGGAAACACCATATATTTT. Its translation: CASSLAPGRSGNTIYF.

The CDR3 DNA follows: TGTGCCTGGAGTAAGTGGACTAGCGGGAGAGAGAATGAGCAGTTCTTC. This translates into CAWSKWTSGRENEQFF. The chain carries TRBV30 and TRBJ2-1, with TRBD2 matching over 13 bases. V gave up 2 bases and J gave up 7 bases; unmatched junction bases: 8. The length of the CDR3 is 16 residues. Germline CDR1 reads GTSNPN; CDR2 reads SVGIG (reference sequence).

This chain connects TRBV10-3 to TRBJ1-5; D possibly corresponds to TRBD1 (5 bases). The CDR3 has 13 residues. Trimming shortened V by 4 bases and J by 7 bases, and 11 bases separated the two germline ends. CDR1 and CDR2 from the germline V gene are ENHRY and SYGVKD. CDR3 in DNA: TGTGCCATCAGTGCAACGGGGGAACAGCCCCAGCATTTT. This gives the protein CAISATGEQPQHF.

The chain carries TRBV19 and TRBJ2-1; TRBD1 is a possible D gene (6 bases). The germline V gene has CDR1 LNHDA and CDR2 SQIVND (reference sequence). The CDR3 length is 14 residues. The V end lost 6 bases, the J end lost 6 bases, and 15 bases lay between the germline ends. The CDR3 sequence is CASRKGVVANEQFF. As DNA, the CDR3 is TGTGCCAGTAGAAAGGGGGTAGTGGCCAATGAGCAGTTCTTC.

This chain links TRBV7-8 with TRBJ2-2, with unresolved D. Germline V gene data show CDR1 as SGHVS and CDR2 as FQNEAQ. The length of the CDR3 is 14 residues. The V and J ends lost 2 bases and 3 bases respectively, with 7 bases between them. Here the CDR3 DNA reads TGTGCCAGCAGCTTAATGAGTTACACCGGGGAGCTGTTTTTT. Protein product: CASSLMSYTGELFF.

CDR3 nucleotide sequence: TGTGCCAGCATCGTAGGGGGCACAGATACGCAGTATTTT. This translates into CASIVGGTDTQYF. The chain employs TRBV12-3 or TRBV12-4 and TRBJ2-3; weak D call: TRBD1 (5 bases). The CDR3 runs 13 residues. Trimming cost V 7 bases and J 1 base, with 9 bases left between them.

CDR3 sequence reads: CASSLVLAVAGELFF. For the CDR3, the DNA is TGCGCCAGCAGCTTGGTGCTAGCGGTCGCCGGGGAGCTGTTTTTT. This chain uses TRBV5-1 with TRBJ2-2; TRBD2 matches at 7 bases. V lost 0 bases, J lost 6 bases, and 5 bases stayed unmatched. In germline, CDR1 is SGHRS, CDR2 YFSETQ. The CDR3 has 15 amino acids.

The chain links TRBV7-2 to TRBJ2-7; 9 positions match TRBD2. The germline V gene encodes CDR1 SGHTA and CDR2 FQGNSA. V dropped 5 bases and J dropped 1; count of bases not matched to a gene: 6. The CDR3 runs 15 residues. This CDR3 is CASSAPTSGSYEQYF. Here the CDR3 DNA reads TGTGCCAGCAGCGCACCGACTAGCGGTTCCTACGAGCAGTACTTC.

This sequence joins TRBV5-1 and TRBJ2-7; TRBD2 matches at 14 bases. V was clipped by 3 bases and J by 5 bases; unmatched bases: 4. Germline CDR1 and CDR2: SGHRS and YFSETQ. CDR3 length: 15 amino acids. CDR3 nucleotides: TGCGCCAGCAGCTGGGGGACTAGCGGGAGAAACGAGCAGTACTTC. Residues: CASSWGTSGRNEQYF.

The V call is TRBV9, the J call TRBJ2-1; 9 nucleotides align to TRBD2. Germline V lookup: CDR1 SGDLS, CDR2 YYNGEE. This CDR3 is 17 amino acids long. V trimming: 2 bases; J trimming: 0 bases; junction bases outside the gene matches: 6. The CDR3 is CASSVFLTSGSYNEQFF. The CDR3 DNA reads as TGTGCCAGCAGCGTTTTCTTGACTAGCGGCTCCTACAATGAGCAGTTCTTC.

The chain carries TRBV7-2 and TRBJ2-7, with 9 bases identical to TRBD2. Germline V gene sequence: CDR1 SGHTA, CDR2 FQGNSA. This CDR3 has 14 amino acids. V was clipped by 1 base and J by 7 bases; unmatched bases: 5. CDR3 region: CASSLGLLAGEQYF. For the CDR3, the DNA is TGTGCCAGCAGCTTAGGGCTCCTAGCGGGGGAGCAGTACTTC.

The rearrangement joins TRBV29-1 to TRBJ1-4, with 9 bases matching TRBD1. From germline, CDR1 is SQVTM and CDR2 ANQGSEA. J lost 5 bases, V lost 4 bases, and 8 bases had no gene match. This CDR3 is 15 amino acids long. CDR3 sequence: CSVGNRGLTNEKLFF. CDR3 sequence (DNA): TGCAGCGTTGGGAACAGGGGGCTTACCAATGAAAAACTGTTTTTT.

The rearrangement uses TRBV10-3 and TRBJ1-1; D may be TRBD1 (5 bases). The CDR3 runs to 14 residues. Germline lookup yields CDR1 ENHRY and CDR2 SYGVKD. V lost 6 bases, J lost 3 bases, and 14 bases lay in between. The CDR3 reads CAIRGPTGDTEAFF. The CDR3 region has the DNA TGTGCCATCAGGGGACCCACGGGAGACACTGAAGCTTTCTTT.

This clone was detected only once. The chain employs TRBV5-1 and TRBJ2-7; 8 nucleotides match TRBD1. Germline loops: CDR1 SGHRS, CDR2 YFSETQ. Trimming cost V 4 bases and J 5 bases; bases outside gene matches: 11. CDR3 size: 15 residues. The CDR3 sequence is CASSPPGTGGDEQYF. Written as DNA, the CDR3 is TGCGCCAGCAGCCCCCCCGGGACAGGTGGCGACGAGCAGTACTTC. Based on the CDR3 plus reference TRBV5-1 and TRBJ2-7, the full variable domain is KAGVTQTPRYLIKTRGQQVTLSCSPISGHRSVSWYQQTPGQGLQFLFEYFSETQRNKGNFPGRFSGRQFSNSRSEMNVSTLELGDSALYLCASSPPGTGGDEQYFGPGTRLTVT.

The CDR3 is CASSLGEGGYTF. The CDR3 bases are TGTGCCAGCAGCTTAGGGGAGGGCGGCTACACCTTC. The V and J genes are TRBV11-2 and TRBJ1-2; unclear D gene. From germline, CDR1 is SGHAT and CDR2 FQNNGV. The V end was cut by 1 base, the J end by 8 bases, with 8 bases between. The CDR3 has 12 amino acids.

The chain employs TRBV27 and TRBJ2-1; no clear D. Germline CDR1 MNHEY, CDR2 SMNVEV (reference sequence). Trimming removed 6 bases at V and 2 bases at J, with 5 bases between. The CDR3 contains 12 residues. The CDR3 sequence is CASSQTYNEQFF. In nucleotides, the CDR3 is TGTGCCAGCAGCCAAACCTACAATGAGCAGTTCTTC.